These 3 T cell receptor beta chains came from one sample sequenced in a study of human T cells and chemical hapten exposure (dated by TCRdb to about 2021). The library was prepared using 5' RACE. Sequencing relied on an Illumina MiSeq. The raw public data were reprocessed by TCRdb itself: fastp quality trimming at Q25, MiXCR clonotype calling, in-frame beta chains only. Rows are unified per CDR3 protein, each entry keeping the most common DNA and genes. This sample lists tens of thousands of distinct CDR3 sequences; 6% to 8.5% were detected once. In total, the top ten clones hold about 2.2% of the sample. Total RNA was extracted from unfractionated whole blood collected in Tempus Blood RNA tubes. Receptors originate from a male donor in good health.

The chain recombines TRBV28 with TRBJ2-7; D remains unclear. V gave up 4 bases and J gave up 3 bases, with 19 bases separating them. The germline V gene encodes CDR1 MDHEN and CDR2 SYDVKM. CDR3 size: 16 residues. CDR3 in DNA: TGTGCCAGCAGTTCCCACAAAGGACGGGCTTTCTACGAGCAGTACTTC. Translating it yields CASSSHKGRAFYEQYF.

The CDR3 spells CIAGGGTNEKLFF. CDR3 DNA: TGCATCGCGGGGGGTGGAACTAATGAAAAACTGTTTTTT. The rearrangement uses TRBV29-1 and TRBJ1-4, with D perhaps matching TRBD1 (5 bases). Germline CDR1 reads SQVTM; CDR2 reads ANQGSEA. This CDR3 is 13 amino acids long.

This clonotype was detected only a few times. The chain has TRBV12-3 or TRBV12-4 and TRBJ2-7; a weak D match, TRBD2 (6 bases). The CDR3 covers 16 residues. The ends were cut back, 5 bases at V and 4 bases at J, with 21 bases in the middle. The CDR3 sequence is CASSPNGLLGTYEQYF. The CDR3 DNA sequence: TGTGCCAGCAGTCCCAACGGACTCCTGGGGACTTACGAGCAGTACTTC.